A single sample gave rise to the 25 T cell receptor beta chains below, sequenced in a study of brain T cells in children with intractable seizures. Time point specified: blood from clinic visit 5 months post-surgery; TSC patient then seizure free. Assay used: immunoSEQ multiplex PCR; TCRdb lists only in-frame clones, some missing. This table holds under 400,000 clones, over 90% found once. The sequenced sample was peripheral blood, obtained roughly 5 months after surgery. The receptors come from a boy under three years old with tuberous sclerosis and intractable seizures.

The chain links TRBV6-5 to TRBJ1-1; 10 nucleotides align to TRBD1. CDR3 length: 13 residues. Germline assignment: CDR1 MNHEY and CDR2 SVGAGI. J lost 12 bases, V lost 2 bases, and 6 bases had no gene match. CDR3 nucleotides: TGTGCCAGCAGTTACGCCGGGACAGGGGAGCCTTTCTTT. Translated: CASSYAGTGEPFF.

The chain couples TRBV4-1 to TRBJ2-7, with D unresolved. Trimming cost V 3 bases and J 0 bases, with 18 bases left between them. The CDR3 is 17 residues long. CDR1 is MGHRA and CDR2 is YSYEKL in the germline V gene. The CDR3 loop reads CASSHSHHGFISYEQYF. The DNA of the CDR3 is TGCGCCAGCAGCCATTCTCATCACGGTTTCATCTCCTACGAGCAGTACTTC.

The V gene is TRBV6-5, the J gene TRBJ1-3; 7 nucleotides agree with TRBD1. After removal of 6 bases from V and 3 bases from J, the junction contained 5 bases not matched to a gene. CDR3 length: 14 residues. Per germline, CDR1 MNHEY and CDR2 SVGAGI. The CDR3 spells CASSPRDSGNTIYF. As DNA, the CDR3 is TGTGCCAGCAGCCCCCGGGACAGTGGAAACACCATATATTTT.

The chain combines TRBV27 with TRBJ1-1; D remains unclear. Trimming pared 3 bases from V and 7 bases from J, leaving 9 bases between. Germline loops: CDR1 MNHEY, CDR2 SMNVEV (reference sequence). This CDR3 is built from 12 residues. CDR3 loop: CASSLRGSEAFF. For the CDR3, the DNA is TGTGCCAGCAGTTTGCGAGGTAGTGAAGCTTTCTTT.

The DNA for the CDR3 is TGTGCCAGCAGCTTACCACGATCCGGGACTATCACAGATACGCAGTATTTT. It codes for CASSLPRSGTITDTQYF. The chain recombines TRBV7-9 with TRBJ2-3; 7 nucleotides line up with TRBD2. Germline lookup yields CDR1 SEHNR and CDR2 FQNEAQ (reference sequence). V gave up 2 bases and J gave up 2 bases; unmatched junction bases: 10. This CDR3 is built from 17 residues.

The chain combines TRBV6-5 with TRBJ1-1, with D uncertain. Deletions cut 6 bases from V and 1 base from J, with 9 bases between. CDR1 MNHEY and CDR2 SVGAGI come from the germline V gene. There are 13 residues in the CDR3. The CDR3 DNA reads TGTGCCAGCAGAAGACACTCGAACACTGAAGCTTTCTTT. Translated: CASRRHSNTEAFF.

The genes are TRBV11-3 and TRBJ1-2; D ambiguous. Trimming took 5 bases from V and 4 from J, leaving 14 bases between them. Germline V lookup: CDR1 SGHNT, CDR2 YENEEA. This CDR3 has 14 residues. The DNA of the CDR3 is TGTGCCAGCAGCCCTAGTGCAAATTTCTATGGCTACACCTTC. The encoded protein is CASSPSANFYGYTF.

A remark on this clone: The sample carries other DNA sequences with the same CDR3. CDR3 coding DNA: TGCAGTGCTAGGAAGAACACTGAAGCTTTCTTT. This gives the protein CSARKNTEAFF. The V and J genes are TRBV20-1 and TRBJ1-1; D not certain. This CDR3 has 11 amino acids. Trimming shortened V by 3 bases and J by 1 base, and 3 bases separated the two germline ends. CDR1 and CDR2 (germline): DFQATT, SNEGSKA (reference sequence).

The CDR3 nucleotides read TGTGCCGTACCAGGGGGAGAGGACTATGGCTACACCTTC. It codes for CAVPGGEDYGYTF. The rearrangement links TRBV10-3 to TRBJ1-2; 7 bases line up with TRBD1. The CDR3 covers 13 residues. Germline V gives CDR1 ENHRY, CDR2 SYGVKD. J was trimmed by 3 bases and V by 11 bases; bases with no gene match: 9.

The chain carries TRBV21-1 and TRBJ2-4. TRBV21-1 is an annotated pseudogene. CDR3 length: 15 residues. The CDR3 bases are TGTGCCAGCAGCAAAGGTAGGGACCCCAAAAACATTCAGTACTTC. Amino acid sequence: CASSKGRDPKNIQYF.

The chain couples TRBV29-1 to TRBJ2-1, with D tentatively TRBD2 (6 bases). The CDR3 spans 13 residues. Germline CDR1 reads SQVTM; CDR2 reads ANQGSEA. The V gene lost 8 bases and the J gene lost 8 bases, with 19 bases spanning the gap. CDR3: CSTTGPGSDEQFF. In DNA, the CDR3 is TGCAGCACTACGGGCCCCGGGAGTGATGAGCAGTTCTTC.

Of note for this clone: The same CDR3 also results from other DNA sequences found in this sample. The V gene is TRBV3-1 (or the pseudogene TRBV3-2), the J gene TRBJ2-6; D gene unclear. Deletions cut 0 bases from V and 0 bases from J, with 3 bases between. Germline loops: CDR1 LGHDT, CDR2 YNNKEL (reference sequence). The CDR3 is 15 amino acids. CDR3 in amino acids: CASSQDSSGANVLTF. DNA for the CDR3: TGTGCCAGCAGCCAAGACAGCTCTGGGGCCAACGTCCTGACTTTC.

The V call is TRBV2, the J call TRBJ1-1; TRBD1 might be the D (5 bases). The germline V gene encodes CDR1 SNHLY and CDR2 FYNNEI. The CDR3 runs to 14 residues. The ends were cut back, 7 bases at V and 5 bases at J, with 17 bases in the middle. The CDR3 loop reads CASTHGGGWTEAFF. The DNA for the CDR3 is TGTGCCAGCACCCACGGGGGAGGGTGGACTGAAGCTTTCTTT.

This sequence joins TRBV19 and TRBJ2-7; 12 bases align to TRBD1. This CDR3 comprises 15 residues. With 4 bases clipped from V and 4 bases from J, the junction kept 5 bases outside the gene matches. Germline assignment: CDR1 LNHDA and CDR2 SQIVND (reference sequence). Here the CDR3 DNA reads TGTGCCAGTAGTAATCAGGGACAGGGGGCTTACGAGCAGTACTTC. Residues: CASSNQGQGAYEQYF.

Of note for this clone: This sample includes further DNA sequences coding for the same CDR3. The chain employs TRBV27 and TRBJ1-2; 8 bases are a match to TRBD1. Trimming cost V 2 bases and J 4 bases; bases outside gene matches: 0. This CDR3 spans 13 amino acids. CDR1 and CDR2 from the germline V gene are MNHEY and SMNVEV (reference sequence). The CDR3 DNA is TGTGCCAGCAGTTTAACAGGGGGCTATGGCTACACCTTC. Its protein product is CASSLTGGYGYTF.

This clone was detected only once. The chain has TRBV27 and TRBJ2-7; TRBD1 is a possible D gene (6 bases). V gave up 3 bases and J gave up 0 bases, with 12 bases separating them. The CDR3 length is 15 residues. Germline V gene lookup returns CDR1 MNHEY and CDR2 SMNVEV (reference sequence). The chain's CDR3 is CASSLQGISSYEQYF. DNA for the CDR3: TGTGCCAGCAGTTTGCAGGGGATCAGCTCCTACGAGCAGTACTTC.

CDR3 protein: CASSPSDLAGYTF. CDR3 coding DNA: TGTGCCAGCAGTCCCTCGGACCTCGCCGGCTACACCTTC. The rearrangement links TRBV28 to TRBJ1-2; D remains unclear. This CDR3 comprises 13 residues. Germline V gene lookup returns CDR1 MDHEN and CDR2 SYDVKM. V was cut by 5 bases and J by 8 bases, with 15 bases left in between.

This rearrangement joins TRBV29-1 to TRBJ2-3; possibly TRBD2 for D (6 bases). V was clipped by 7 bases and J by 6 bases, with 14 bases between them. From germline, CDR1 is SQVTM and CDR2 ANQGSEA. The length of the CDR3 is 12 residues. CDR3 nucleotide sequence: TGCAGCGACCAGGGTGGGGGGGATACGCAGTATTTT. Translated, it gives CSDQGGGDTQYF.

This chain connects TRBV10-2 to TRBJ2-3; D is perhaps TRBD2 (5 bases). The V end lost 7 bases, the J end lost 2 bases, and 10 bases lay between the germline ends. The CDR3 spans 13 residues. The germline V gene encodes CDR1 WSHSY and CDR2 SAAADI. The CDR3 region is CASNGLLTDTQYF. CDR3 sequence (DNA): TGCGCCAGCAACGGACTCCTCACAGATACGCAGTATTTT.

This clone is a singleton in its sample. The chain combines TRBV10-3 with TRBJ2-3; 12 nucleotides match TRBD1. V trimming: 1 base; J trimming: 2 bases; junction bases outside the gene matches: 4. The germline V gene has CDR1 ENHRY and CDR2 SYGVKD. This CDR3 has 17 residues. This CDR3 reads CAISEWDRGLPTDTQYF. The CDR3 coding sequence is TGTGCCATCAGTGAGTGGGACAGGGGGCTCCCCACAGATACGCAGTATTTT.

The chain combines TRBV5-6 with TRBJ2-2, with D possibly TRBD2 on 5 matching bases. The germline V and J ends were trimmed by 1 base and 3 bases, with 13 bases remaining between them. Germline V gene sequence: CDR1 SGHDT, CDR2 YYEEEE. The CDR3 loop spans 16 amino acids. In DNA, the CDR3 is TGTGCCAGCAGCTTGTTCACGGAGGACCACACCGGGGAGCTGTTTTTT. Translating gives CASSLFTEDHTGELFF.

The chain couples TRBV2 to TRBJ2-7, with TRBD1 identical over 7 bases. With V trimmed by 8 bases and J by 5 bases, 12 bases remained unmatched. Germline V CDR1 and CDR2: SNHLY, FYNNEI. This CDR3 spans 14 amino acids. This CDR3 is CASLDPTGYNEQYF. The DNA for the CDR3 is TGTGCCAGCCTGGATCCGACAGGGTATAACGAGCAGTACTTC. Supplemented by reference TRBV2 and TRBJ2-7, the full variable domain reads EPEVTQTPSHQVTQMGQEVILRCVPISNHLYFYWYRQILGQKVEFLVSFYNNEISEKSEIFDDQFSVERPDGSNFTLKIRSTKLEDSAMYFCASLDPTGYNEQYFGPGTRLTVT.

The gene calls are TRBV5-5 and TRBJ1-5; D unresolved. In germline, CDR1 is SGHKS, CDR2 YYEKEE (reference sequence). This CDR3 has 17 residues. V was pared by 1 base and J by 3 bases, with 17 bases between. CDR3 in amino acids: CASSLLLSDDLNQPQHF. The CDR3 bases are TGTGCCAGCAGCTTGCTACTATCCGACGATCTCAATCAGCCCCAGCATTTT.

The J gene is TRBJ2-3, the V gene TRBV6-6, with D unclear. This CDR3 comprises 12 residues. Trimming took off 2 bases at V and 2 bases at J, with 2 bases between the two ends. CDR1 is MNHNY and CDR2 is SVGAGI in the germline V gene (reference sequence). This CDR3 is CASSYNTDTQYF. The CDR3, as DNA: TGTGCCAGCAGTTACAACACAGATACGCAGTATTTT.

CDR3 nucleotides: TGTGCCAGCAGCTACGGACAGGGGGCCCTAGGGGCTGGCTACACCTTC. This gives the protein CASSYGQGALGAGYTF. The V gene is TRBV5-8, the J gene TRBJ1-2, with 11 bases matching TRBD1. Losses at the gene ends were 3 bases for V and 7 bases for J; bases not matched to a gene: 11. CDR1 SGHTS and CDR2 YDEGEE come from the germline V gene. This CDR3 has 16 amino acids.